The 10 T cell receptor beta chains presented below share a single source sample, sequenced in a study of blood T cell repertoires in COVID-19. The assay was immunoSEQ multiplex PCR, and TCRdb's table has in-frame clones only and misses some. The profile shows roughly 250,000 clones, 87% of them singletons. Sequences were obtained from PBMCs or T cells enriched from blood (not recorded which). These receptors all come from a woman aged 25-40 years with acute COVID-19.

The CDR3 loop is CATTPGLAGAANTGELFF. In nucleotides, the CDR3 is TGTGCCACCACGCCGGGACTAGCGGGAGCCGCGAACACCGGGGAGCTGTTTTTT. The gene calls are TRBV7-9 and TRBJ2-2; 14 nucleotides agree with TRBD2. The CDR3 is 18 residues long. The V gene end was trimmed by 10 bases and the J gene end by 0 bases; junction bases not matched to a gene: 10. The V gene's germline CDR1 is SEHNR and CDR2 FQNEAQ (reference sequence).

The chain combines TRBV12-5 with TRBJ2-7; a weak D match, TRBD2 (5 bases). The V end was cut by 0 bases, the J end by 0 bases, with 12 bases between. Germline-derived CDR1 and CDR2 are LGHNT and FRNRAP. The CDR3 covers 16 residues. The CDR3 nucleotides read TGTGCTAGTGGTTTGGTGGTGGCGGGTTCCTCCTACGAGCAGTACTTC. It codes for CASGLVVAGSSYEQYF.

V usage is TRBV28 and J usage is TRBJ1-4; 8 nucleotides agree with TRBD1. The CDR3 contains 14 residues. CDR1 and CDR2 from the germline V gene are MDHEN and SYDVKM. V trimming: 3 bases; J trimming: 8 bases; junction bases outside the gene matches: 5. The CDR3 region is CASSFWTGFEKLFF. The CDR3 DNA reads TGTGCCAGCAGTTTCTGGACAGGGTTCGAAAAACTGTTTTTT.

The chain links TRBV28 to TRBJ2-3, with D possibly TRBD1 on 5 matching bases. Germline V gives CDR1 MDHEN, CDR2 SYDVKM. V lost 7 bases to trimming and J lost 0 bases, with 11 bases between them. The CDR3 has 14 residues. The CDR3 nucleotides read TGTGCCAGCAATGGGGCCCCTAGCACAGATACGCAGTATTTT. Its translation is CASNGAPSTDTQYF.

The J gene is TRBJ2-7, the V gene TRBV7-9, with 10 bases aligning to TRBD1. The junction had 5 bases not matched to a gene; V was cut back by 4 bases and J by 5 bases. The CDR3 consists of 14 residues. CDR1 is SEHNR and CDR2 is FQNEAQ in the germline V gene (reference sequence). CDR3 bases: TGTGCCAGCAGCTCCGGACAGGGGGACGACGAGCAGTACTTC. Translation: CASSSGQGDDEQYF. The full variable domain, completed using reference TRBV7-9 and TRBJ2-7, is DTGVSQNPRHKITKRGQNVTFRCDPISEHNRLYWYRQTLGQGPEFLTYFQNEAQLEKSRLLSDRFSAERPKGSFSTLEIQRTEQGDSAMYLCASSSGQGDDEQYFGPGTRLTVT.

The rearrangement links TRBV2 to TRBJ2-7, with D maybe TRBD1 (6 bases). CDR1 is SNHLY, CDR2 FYNNEI, per germline. V lost 6 bases and J 3 bases, leaving 12 bases between the germline ends. CDR3 length: 13 amino acids. CDR3: CASRRDRSYEQYF. The CDR3 nucleotides are TGTGCCAGCAGGAGAGACAGGAGCTACGAGCAGTACTTC.

The V call is TRBV5-6, the J call TRBJ2-7; 7 positions match TRBD1. Unmatched junction bases numbered 7, after V lost 4 bases and J lost 0 bases. Germline lookup yields CDR1 SGHDT and CDR2 YYEEEE. The CDR3 has 15 residues. In DNA, the CDR3 is TGTGCCAGCAGCCAGCCGGGACAGAGCTCCTACGAGCAGTACTTC. Protein: CASSQPGQSSYEQYF.

This chain joins TRBV6-5 and TRBJ1-1, with a possible D match to TRBD1 (6 bases). The germline V gene encodes CDR1 MNHEY and CDR2 SVGAGI. The CDR3 runs to 14 residues. V was cut by 7 bases and J by 3 bases, with 15 bases left in between. CDR3 protein: CASKPQWGHTEAFF. As DNA, the CDR3 is TGTGCCAGCAAGCCCCAGTGGGGGCACACTGAAGCTTTCTTT.

The gene calls are TRBV7-2 and TRBJ2-5, with D unresolved. V lost 2 bases, J lost 5 bases, and 6 bases lay in between. In germline, CDR1 is SGHTA, CDR2 FQGNSA. CDR3 length equals 12 residues. CDR3 protein: CASSLTEETQYF. In DNA form, the CDR3 reads TGTGCCAGCAGCTTAACGGAGGAGACCCAGTACTTC.

The chain combines TRBV6-5 with TRBJ2-5, with unresolved D. V was shortened by 7 bases and J by 2 bases, with 5 bases between the two germline ends. CDR1 is MNHEY and CDR2 is SVGAGI in the germline V gene. CDR3 length: 11 amino acids. The CDR3 DNA sequence: TGTGCCAGCAACATGCAAGAGACCCAGTACTTC. Amino acids: CASNMQETQYF.